These 22 T cell receptor beta chains were sequenced from one sample in a study of blood T cell repertoires in COVID-19. Clones were sequenced by immunoSEQ multiplex PCR, and TCRdb holds only the in-frame ones, with some missing. The sample records around 150,000 clones, around 84% being singletons. Sequenced: PBMCs or T cells enriched from blood (not recorded which). The receptors were gathered from a middle-aged man who had recovered from COVID-19.

CDR3 nucleotide sequence: TGTGCCAGCAGCCCGAGAGCAACTAGCGGGGGGGCCTACGAGCAGTACTTC. Its translation is CASSPRATSGGAYEQYF. This chain uses TRBV7-2 with TRBJ2-7, with 13 nucleotides matching TRBD2. The CDR3 is made up of 17 amino acids. The ends lost 5 bases at V and 2 bases at J; junction bases unmatched: 9. CDR1 and CDR2 from the germline V gene are SGHTA and FQGNSA.

The chain is built from TRBV19 and TRBJ2-6, with 10 bases fitting TRBD1. This CDR3 is built from 18 residues. Trimming cost V 2 bases and J 2 bases; bases outside gene matches: 6. Looked up from germline, CDR1 is LNHDA and CDR2 is SQIVND (reference sequence). This CDR3 reads CASSILGTGVTGANVLTF. The CDR3 DNA follows: TGTGCCAGTAGTATACTCGGGACAGGGGTAACTGGGGCCAACGTCCTGACTTTC.

The rearrangement links TRBV29-1 to TRBJ2-3, with D perhaps TRBD2 (6 bases). The CDR3 spans 14 residues. Germline V gene data show CDR1 as SQVTM and CDR2 as ANQGSEA. V was clipped by 4 bases and J by 2 bases, with 13 bases between them. As DNA, the CDR3 is TGCAGCGTTGGTGTGCGGGACCTCACAGATACGCAGTATTTT. This gives the protein CSVGVRDLTDTQYF.

V and J are TRBV3-1 (or the pseudogene TRBV3-2) and TRBJ2-1, with D maybe TRBD1 (5 bases). Trimming left V 4 bases short and J 15 bases short, with 16 bases between. The CDR3 is made up of 12 amino acids. Germline V CDR1 and CDR2: LGHDT, YNNKEL (reference sequence). The CDR3 loop reads CASSPGQGIGFF. In nucleotides, the CDR3 is TGTGCCAGCAGCCCTGGGCAGGGTATCGGGTTCTTC.

The rearrangement links TRBV6-6 to TRBJ1-2; 10 bases line up with TRBD1. V trimming: 6 bases; J trimming: 2 bases; junction bases outside the gene matches: 3. CDR1 MNHNY and CDR2 SVGAGI come from the germline V gene (reference sequence). The CDR3 runs to 14 residues. The CDR3 protein is CASSSTGGNYGYTF. As DNA, the CDR3 is TGTGCCAGCAGCTCGACAGGGGGCAACTATGGCTACACCTTC.

The V gene is TRBV25-1, the J gene TRBJ1-4, with a possible D match to TRBD1 (5 bases). The ends were cut back, 0 bases at V and 8 bases at J, with 19 bases in the middle. Germline CDR1 MGHDK, CDR2 SYGVNS. The CDR3 runs to 17 residues. The CDR3: CASSEYNRGRANEKLFF. In DNA form, the CDR3 reads TGTGCCAGCAGTGAATATAATAGGGGCAGGGCGAACGAAAAACTGTTTTTT. Complete variable domain (other parts from reference TRBV25-1 and TRBJ1-4): EADIYQTPRYLVIGTGKKITLECSQTMGHDKMYWYQQDPGMELHLIHYSYGVNSTEKGDLSSESTVSRIRTEHFPLTLESARPSHTSQYLCASSEYNRGRANEKLFFGSGTQLSVL.

The rearrangement links TRBV6-6 to TRBJ2-3; D remains unclear. Trimming shortened V by 5 bases and J by 1 base, and 4 bases separated the two germline ends. CDR3 size: 12 residues. Germline CDR1 is MNHNY and CDR2 is SVGAGI (reference sequence). DNA of the CDR3: TGTGCCAGCAGTCGCGGCACAGATACGCAGTATTTT. Translated: CASSRGTDTQYF.

The V and J genes are TRBV18 and TRBJ2-7, with 9 positions matching TRBD1. CDR1 is KGHSH and CDR2 is LQKENI in the germline V gene. CDR3 length equals 14 residues. J gave up 9 bases and V 1 base, and 7 bases lay outside the gene matches. The CDR3 protein is CASSPRGQGLGQYF. CDR3 DNA: TGTGCCAGCTCACCACGGGGACAGGGCCTTGGGCAGTACTTC. Variable domain in full (rest from reference TRBV18 and TRBJ2-7): NAGVMQNPRHLVRRRGQEARLRCSPMKGHSHVYWYRQLPEEGLKFMVYLQKENIIDESGMPKERFSAEFPKEGPSILRIQQVVRGDSAAYFCASSPRGQGLGQYFGPGTRLTVT.

The CDR3, as DNA: TGTGCCAGCAGGTTAGACAGGGCGGCATCACCCCTCCACTTT. It codes for CASRLDRAASPLHF. The V gene is TRBV5-6, the J gene TRBJ1-6; 7 nucleotides line up with TRBD1. Trimming cost V 5 bases and J 10 bases; bases outside gene matches: 9. The CDR3 extends over 14 amino acids. Germline V gene sequence: CDR1 SGHDT, CDR2 YYEEEE.

The chain carries TRBV25-1 and TRBJ1-2, with a weak D call TRBD1 (5 bases). Germline V CDR1 and CDR2: MGHDK, SYGVNS. Trimming removed 9 bases at V and 1 base at J, with 12 bases between. The CDR3 length is 13 residues. The CDR3 DNA reads as TGTGCCAGTTCGATCGGGGGTAACTATGGCTACACCTTC. Its protein is CASSIGGNYGYTF.

The chain combines TRBV6-5 with TRBJ1-1; 7 bases line up with TRBD1. This CDR3 spans 14 amino acids. Germline CDR1 is MNHEY and CDR2 is SVGAGI. With V trimmed by 6 bases and J by 1 base, 5 bases remained unmatched. CDR3 sequence: CASRQGQTNTEAFF. Here the CDR3 DNA reads TGTGCCAGCAGACAGGGACAGACGAACACTGAAGCTTTCTTT.

Regarding this clone: At one end the junction does not follow the germline gene, possibly because of a read error. The chain has TRBV6-1 and TRBJ2-5; TRBD2 matches at 12 bases. CDR3 length: 18 residues. Germline CDR1 reads MNHNS; CDR2 reads SASEGT. CDR3 coding DNA: TGTGCCAGCAGCGAAGCTATGACTAGCGGGGGTGGTTTGGAGACCCAGTACTTC. Translation gives CASSEAMTSGGGLETQYF.

The genes are TRBV2 and TRBJ2-3; 7 nucleotides line up with TRBD2. With V trimmed by 3 bases and J by 0 bases, 3 bases remained unmatched. The CDR3 is 15 residues long. The V gene's germline CDR1 is SNHLY and CDR2 FYNNEI. The CDR3 bases are TGTGCCAGCAGTGACCCAGCGGGAAGCACAGATACGCAGTATTTT. It specifies CASSDPAGSTDTQYF. Full variable domain (outside the CDR3, taken from reference TRBV2 and TRBJ2-3): EPEVTQTPSHQVTQMGQEVILRCVPISNHLYFYWYRQILGQKVEFLVSFYNNEISEKSEIFDDQFSVERPDGSNFTLKIRSTKLEDSAMYFCASSDPAGSTDTQYFGPGTRLTVL.

V usage is TRBV7-9 and J usage is TRBJ2-7; tentatively, D is TRBD1 (6 bases). The ends were cut back, 4 bases at V and 3 bases at J, with 16 bases in the middle. Germline CDR1 reads SEHNR; CDR2 reads FQNEAQ (reference sequence). CDR3 size: 15 residues. CDR3 sequence reads: CASSSTPGQGYEQYF. The CDR3 DNA reads TGTGCCAGCAGCTCCACCCCGGGACAAGGCTACGAGCAGTACTTC.

The rearrangement joins TRBV7-9 to TRBJ2-1; TRBD1 matches 9 bases. After removal of 5 bases from V and 4 bases from J, the junction contained 3 bases not matched to a gene. Germline V lookup: CDR1 SEHNR, CDR2 FQNEAQ (reference sequence). The CDR3 loop spans 14 amino acids. The CDR3 DNA follows: TGTGCCAGCAGCCCGGGACAGGGATACAATGAGCAGTTCTTC. Protein: CASSPGQGYNEQFF.

V usage is TRBV12-5 and J usage is TRBJ1-6; a weak D match, TRBD1 (6 bases). Per germline, CDR1 LGHNT and CDR2 FRNRAP. Trimming removed 0 bases at V and 6 bases at J, with 9 bases between. The CDR3 runs 15 residues. DNA of the CDR3: TGTGCTAGTGGTTTGGTACAGGACAGTAATTCACCCCTCCACTTT. It translates to CASGLVQDSNSPLHF. The full variable domain, rest sourced from reference TRBV12-5 and TRBJ1-6, is DARVTQTPRHKVTEMGQEVTMRCQPILGHNTVFWYRQTMMQGLELLAYFRNRAPLDDSGMPKDRFSAEMPDATLATLKIQPSEPRDSAVYFCASGLVQDSNSPLHFGNGTRLTVT.

In this sample, this clone turned up many times. The chain links TRBV9 to TRBJ1-1; 12 bases map to TRBD1. Losses at the gene ends were 0 bases for V and 2 bases for J; bases not matched to a gene: 5. The CDR3 consists of 17 residues. Germline V gene lookup returns CDR1 SGDLS and CDR2 YYNGEE. CDR3 loop: CASSVDGTGGLNTEAFF. The CDR3 nucleotides are TGTGCCAGCAGCGTAGATGGGACAGGGGGCCTTAACACTGAAGCTTTCTTT.

The chain carries TRBV9 and TRBJ1-3, with D tentatively TRBD1 (5 bases). In germline, CDR1 is SGDLS, CDR2 YYNGEE. Trimming stripped 0 bases from V and 0 bases from J, with 16 bases between. The CDR3 has 18 amino acids. The CDR3 spells CASSVATLGARSGNTIYF. The CDR3 nucleotides are TGTGCCAGCAGCGTAGCTACCTTAGGGGCCCGCTCTGGAAACACCATATATTTT.

The rearrangement uses TRBV6-2 or TRBV6-3 and TRBJ2-4; possibly TRBD2 for D (7 bases). Germline-derived CDR1 and CDR2 are MNHEY and SVGEGT. The CDR3 has 17 residues. V lost 3 bases to trimming and J lost 3 bases, with 18 bases between them. DNA for the CDR3: TGTGCCAGCAGTTATGGTGGGGGGGGCCGAGGCAAAAACATTCAGTACTTC. This codes for CASSYGGGGRGKNIQYF.

The chain joins TRBV3-1 (or the pseudogene TRBV3-2) to TRBJ2-5; 9 bases match TRBD2. The germline gives CDR1 LGHDT, CDR2 YNNKEL (reference sequence). The ends lost 2 bases at V and 1 base at J; junction bases unmatched: 2. This CDR3 is built from 15 residues. CDR3 sequence (DNA): TGTGCCAGCAGCCAAAGCGGGGGGACCCAAGAGACCCAGTACTTC. Translation: CASSQSGGTQETQYF.

The chain recombines TRBV7-2 with TRBJ2-2, with D maybe TRBD2 (5 bases). The CDR3 totals 14 residues. The germline gives CDR1 SGHTA, CDR2 FQGNSA. Trimming removed 1 base from V and 5 bases from J, with 8 bases in between. CDR3 sequence reads: CASSLEGGTGELFF. In DNA form, the CDR3 reads TGTGCCAGCAGCTTAGAAGGCGGGACCGGGGAGCTGTTTTTT.

The chain combines TRBV18 with TRBJ1-1; TRBD1 agrees at 11 bases. Germline V CDR1 and CDR2: KGHSH, LQKENI. With 3 bases clipped from V and 6 bases from J, the junction kept 9 bases outside the gene matches. The CDR3 has 16 residues. As DNA, the CDR3 is TGTGCCAGCTCACCTCTGGACAGGGGGCCCGGGGCTGAAGCTTTCTTT. Its translation: CASSPLDRGPGAEAFF.